This T cell receptor beta chain came from a study of CD8 T cells in Susac syndrome. RNA, at about 0.5 to 1 ug, was reverse transcribed with random hexamers. Multiplex PCR with immunoSEQ amplified the TCR beta CDR3 across 54 Vbeta and 13 Jbeta. TCRdb itself ran the immunoSEQ multiplex PCR reads through MiXCR, one entry per CDR3 protein. Here the sample spans 120,000 to 150,000 distinct CDR3 sequences, around 94% being singletons. CDR3 length: 15 residues. V trimming: 6 bases; J trimming: 0 bases; junction bases outside the gene matches: 5. Germline CDR1 reads DFQATT; CDR2 reads SNEGSKA (reference sequence). This clonotype has just one count.

The source material was CD8+ T cells from PBMCs. The sequence was obtained from a human donor in good health. This rearrangement joins TRBV20-1 to TRBJ2-1; TRBD2 agrees at 10 bases. The CDR3 region is CSALAGVSSYNEQFF. CDR3 nucleotide sequence: TGCAGTGCCCTAGCGGGGGTAAGCTCCTACAATGAGCAGTTCTTC.